This TCR beta chain originates from a study of cytomegalovirus exposure and HLA in healthy donors (dated by TCRdb to 2017 to 2019). For context, the study as a whole: In an earlier analysis of 587 of the donors, approximately 300 Gb of sequence data and 90 million to 130 million unique TCR beta sequences from about 180 million T cells were reported. Approximately 310 gigabases of sequencing data and tens of millions of unique TCR sequences were included in an early release covering several hundred HLA-typed donors. Of the roughly 400 genotyped donors, 70% to 90% were placed in the genetic ancestry cluster associated with self-reported Caucasian donors. The study aimed to test whether signatures of past pathogen exposure could be identified by cataloging public T cell receptors. The study profiled the T cell repertoires of around 700 subjects by immunosequencing and related them to cytomegalovirus serostatus. A separate validation cohort of approximately 130 different subjects was used in addition to the roughly 620-subject first cohort. High-throughput TCR immunosequencing, statistical association of individual TCRs with disease status, and machine learning were combined to predict cytomegalovirus infection status. In a later analysis, previously published TCR beta repertoires from more than 500 donors were re-analyzed and high-resolution HLA genotyping was added so that TCR occurrence patterns could be studied. Rather than using new phenotypic data, the later analysis identified candidate immune exposures from TCR beta sequences and from how often those sequences occurred across donors. In an earlier analysis of more than 550 of the donors, high-throughput TCR beta sequencing was used to judge whether each TCR beta V gene segment behaved as functional or pseudogenic. Donor age, sex, ethnicity and CMV serostatus were compiled alongside the repertoire data. In a later genetic analysis, genome-wide SNP genotypes for about 65% of the roughly 700 donors were used, and that subset was treated as a discovery cohort. Every discovery cohort repertoire had been produced on one sequencing platform. HLA typing covered class I and class II loci at four-digit resolution. The number of typed donors differed by locus: about 620-640 for A, B, C, DRB1 and DQB1; some 540 for DQA1; around 610 for DPA1; and about 450 for DPB1. Roughly 5 DR-DQ haplotypes were handled as single units for association and clustering, since linkage in the cohort was strong. On average, roughly 240,000 unique TCR beta nucleotide sequences were sequenced per donor among a few hundred genotyped donors of the cohort, with about 19% of those sequences being non-productive. The investigation overall reported the following: Over 15 rarely observed V segments, including chromosome 9 orphons, were excluded from the earlier analysis of about 500 of the donors because counts were too low. A later analysis associated about 17,000 TCR beta sequences with specific HLA alleles at a false discovery rate of 0.05. In a later analysis, TCR association rates were found to vary across HLA loci, with the most associated TCRs seen for DRB1 alleles and the fewest for HLA-C alleles. For the cohort, immune exposure information was limited to CMV serostatus. The authors suggested that the approach could potentially be generalized to other disease states and immunological phenotypes. Most CMV-associated TCR beta chains appeared to be HLA-restricted in a later analysis, and the HLA associations seemed to be driven largely by CMV exposure. When HLA alleles, especially DR and DQ, strongly co-occurred, TCR associations were difficult to assign to individual alleles. A further reported finding was that TCR beta sequences accurately predicted the HLA-A and HLA-B alleles for most subjects in the first cohort. A group of highly shared sequence variants was considered likely to be a technical artifact of the sequencing pipeline. In a later analysis, HLA-associated TCR beta chains were found to be more clonally expanded and to have lower generation probabilities than equally common non-associated chains. A few of the identified cytomegalovirus-associated TCR beta chains were confirmed in vitro to be specific for cytomegalovirus antigens. Only TCR beta chains were sequenced in this cohort, and the absence of alpha or paired-chain data limited detectable features. Broadly in line with IMGT annotations, most TCR beta V segments showed up in productive rearrangements about 90% or about 30% of the time in an earlier analysis of under 700 of the donors. Most TCR sequences were observed very rarely across donors, whereas some public TCRs were present in many individuals. Linkage disequilibrium might explain the correlated functional status among segregating V segments, but an unknown experimental factor could not be excluded. The classifier was reported to diagnose cytomegalovirus status with high specificity and sensitivity in both the original cohort and the validation cohort. In a later genetic analysis, a missense DCLRE1C variant was associated with V-gene and J-gene trimming of TCR beta chains, and the association was replicated in an independent cohort. Sequencing depth was assumed to be roughly uniform across donors in the presence/absence analyses, though that assumption may not hold. Because some donors lacked HLA typing at each locus, the association tests relied only on the typed subset. A total of roughly 160 TCR beta chains were listed by the study as associated with cytomegalovirus. A later analysis reported that several top co-occurrence clusters appeared linked to parvovirus B19, influenza, CMV and Epstein-Barr virus. The 87-base-pair reads could not distinguish some IMGT-functional V segments, including TRBV6-2 and TRBV6-3, so those segments were excluded. In a later genetic analysis, fewer N-insertions in productive TCRs were reported among donors in an Asian-associated ancestry cluster than the roughly 700-donor mean.

The cohort was made up of 666 healthy bone marrow donors. At the time of sampling, all cohort members were nominally healthy, though unrecorded immune exposures were likely present. The donor was CMV seronegative and belonged to the group of over 350 seronegative cohort members. A peripheral blood sample was provided by each donor, and peripheral blood mononuclear cells were used for TCR beta sequencing. The Qiagen DNeasy Blood Extraction Kit was used to extract genomic DNA from the blood cell samples. To prepare the library, the immunoSEQ multiplex PCR assay was applied. For the multiplex PCR, a mixture combining 60 forward primers for TCR Vbeta segments and 13 reverse primers for TCR Jbeta segments was used. The CDR3 region of rearranged TCR beta genes was amplified from genomic DNA with a multiplex PCR assay. The Illumina HiSeq System was used to sequence the amplified TCR beta libraries as 87-base-pair reads. The authors' analysis ran thus. A later analysis counted tens of millions of unique TCR beta chains across the 700 or so repertoires, and some 11 million of these chains were shared by at least two donors. Raw reads were error-corrected and collapsed into unique sequences by a nearest-neighbor algorithm in which closely related sequences were merged to remove PCR and sequencing errors. CDR3 sequences were aligned to IMGT reference sequences to assign V, D and J gene segments. For a sequence to be retained, at least a six-nucleotide match to both a V gene segment and a J gene segment was required. Rearrangements were called productive when the CDR3 lacked stop codons and stayed in frame with V and J; all others were non-productive. Following IMGT convention, CDR3 was defined as the stretch from the second conserved V-encoded cysteine up to the conserved J-encoded phenylalanine. Sequences without an unambiguous match to a single V gene segment were excluded from the earlier analysis of about 600 of the donors. In an earlier analysis of some 590 of the donors, V segments were called functional above 56.7% productive rearrangements and were called segregating when the between-donor standard deviation exceeded 5%. To diagnose cytomegalovirus status from the catalog of TCR beta chain sequences, a statistical classification framework was built. In a later analysis, V and J genes were assigned by comparing TCR nucleotide sequences against IMGT/GENE-DB human TR gene sequences. A later analysis assigned CDR3 sequences and most-parsimonious VDJ recombination scenarios with the TCRdist pipeline. In a later analysis, every TCR beta chain was defined by the combination of its CDR3 amino acid sequence and its V-gene family, and reads without a unique V-gene family were dropped. In a later analysis, a few hundred highly shared, low-generation-probability nucleotide sequences were removed to address suspected cross-contamination and a sequencing artifact. In a later analysis, a clonal expansion index was calculated for each public chain from normalized within-repertoire ranks of inferred template counts. In a later analysis, generation probabilities were computed with a VDJ recombination model fitted to out-of-frame rearrangements, and the resulting probabilities were checked against IGoR. In a later analysis, hypergeometric tests were used to score TCR-TCR, TCR-HLA and TCR-CMV co-occurrence, with a repertoire-size bias correction applied to TCR pairs. To estimate false discovery rates, a later analysis permuted the HLA or CMV assignments 20 times. In a later analysis, co-occurring TCRs were grouped using DBSCAN, and TCRdist sequence similarity was added for clustering within HLA-allele-positive subsets. For co-occurrence clustering, repertoires with fewer than 30,000 or more than 120,000 public chains were excluded, along with a handful of repertoires with anomalous nucleotide sharing. Drawn from immuneACCESS, this table holds only the in-frame rearrangements with V and J called that TCRdb kept. Clones are partly lost; checked studies trace under half to an unresolved V gene and leave the rest unexplained. V, J and clone size reflect that table, while D and trimming were determined from the DNA. The sample table includes about 82,000 clones. The ten largest clones add up to 0.95% to 1.3% of the sample.

Germline trimming: 4 bases from V, 3 bases from J; junction bases outside gene matches: 8. According to the germline V gene, CDR1 reads SGHVS and CDR2 reads FNYEAQ. The CDR3, from cysteine to phenylalanine, totals 15 residues. Only the CDR3 part of the read is kept: 45 bases, read in frame from the first base. Points on this clone: Its cognate antigen has yet to be identified.

The chain uses TRBV7-6 and TRBJ1-2; the junction holds 7 bases that match TRBD1. The source is a woman aged 25 to 39 in good health and CMV-seronegative. Input material: PBMCs. The CDR3 sequence is CASSSGTASDYGYTF. DNA sequence: TGTGCCAGCAGCTCCGGGACAGCCTCCGACTATGGCTACACCTTC.